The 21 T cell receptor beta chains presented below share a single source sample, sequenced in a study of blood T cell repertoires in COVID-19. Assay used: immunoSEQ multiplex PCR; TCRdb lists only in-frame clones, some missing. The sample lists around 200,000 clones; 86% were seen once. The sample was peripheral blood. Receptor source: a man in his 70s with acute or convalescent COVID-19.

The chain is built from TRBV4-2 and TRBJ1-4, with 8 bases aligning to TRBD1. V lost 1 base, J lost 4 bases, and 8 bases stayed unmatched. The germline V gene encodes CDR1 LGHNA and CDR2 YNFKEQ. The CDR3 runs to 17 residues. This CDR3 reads CASSQGGQGAGNEKLFF. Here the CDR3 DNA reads TGTGCCAGCAGCCAAGGGGGCCAGGGGGCAGGTAATGAAAAACTGTTTTTT.

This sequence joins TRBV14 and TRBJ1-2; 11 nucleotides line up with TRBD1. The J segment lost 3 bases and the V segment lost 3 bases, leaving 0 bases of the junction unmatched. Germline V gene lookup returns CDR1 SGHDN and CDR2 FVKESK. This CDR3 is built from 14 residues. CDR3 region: CASSQGQGDYGYTF. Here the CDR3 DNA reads TGTGCCAGCAGCCAGGGACAGGGGGACTATGGCTACACCTTC.

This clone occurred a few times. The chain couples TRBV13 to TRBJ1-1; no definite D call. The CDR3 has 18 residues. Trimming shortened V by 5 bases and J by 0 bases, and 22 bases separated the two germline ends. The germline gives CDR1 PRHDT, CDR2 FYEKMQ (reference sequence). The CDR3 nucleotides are TGTGCCAGCAGCCTGGAGAGTGACCTGGGAGGAATGAACACTGAAGCTTTCTTT. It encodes CASSLESDLGGMNTEAFF.

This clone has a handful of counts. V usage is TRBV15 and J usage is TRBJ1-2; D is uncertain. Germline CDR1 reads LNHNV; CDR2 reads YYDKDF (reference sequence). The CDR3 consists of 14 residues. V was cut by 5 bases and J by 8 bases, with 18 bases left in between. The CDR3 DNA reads TGTGCCACCAGCGCGGGTGGTCCTGCTGGAGGCTACACCTTC. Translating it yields CATSAGGPAGGYTF.

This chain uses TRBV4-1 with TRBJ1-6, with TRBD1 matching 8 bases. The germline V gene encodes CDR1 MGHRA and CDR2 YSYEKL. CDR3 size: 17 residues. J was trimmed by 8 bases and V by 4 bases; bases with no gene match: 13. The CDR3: CASSLRFAGGIDSPLHF. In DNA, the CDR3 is TGCGCCAGCAGCCTCCGATTCGCAGGGGGCATAGATTCACCCCTCCACTTT.

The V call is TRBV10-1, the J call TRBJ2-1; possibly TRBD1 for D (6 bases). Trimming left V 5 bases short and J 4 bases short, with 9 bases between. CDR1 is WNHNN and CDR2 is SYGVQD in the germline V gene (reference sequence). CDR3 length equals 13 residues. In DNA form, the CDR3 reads TGCGCCAGCAGTCCAGACAGGTACAATGAGCAGTTCTTC. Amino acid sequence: CASSPDRYNEQFF.

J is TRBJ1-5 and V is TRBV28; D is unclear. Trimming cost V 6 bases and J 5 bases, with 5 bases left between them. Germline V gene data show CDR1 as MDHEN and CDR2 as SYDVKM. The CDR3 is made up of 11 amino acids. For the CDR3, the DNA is TGTGCCAGCAGCCATCATCAGCCCCAGCATTTT. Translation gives CASSHHQPQHF.

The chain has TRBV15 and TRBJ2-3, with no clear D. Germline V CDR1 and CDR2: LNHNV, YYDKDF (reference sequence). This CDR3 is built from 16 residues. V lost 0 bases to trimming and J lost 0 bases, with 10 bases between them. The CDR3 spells CATSRDRIGSTDTQYF. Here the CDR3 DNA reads TGTGCCACCAGCAGAGATCGAATCGGGAGCACAGATACGCAGTATTTT.

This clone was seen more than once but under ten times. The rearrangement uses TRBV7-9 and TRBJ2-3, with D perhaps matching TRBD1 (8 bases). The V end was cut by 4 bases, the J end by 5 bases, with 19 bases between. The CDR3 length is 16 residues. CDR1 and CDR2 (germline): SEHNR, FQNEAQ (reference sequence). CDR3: CASSSQQGGSEDTQYF. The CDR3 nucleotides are TGTGCCAGCAGCTCCCAACAGGGGGGGTCCGAAGATACGCAGTATTTT.

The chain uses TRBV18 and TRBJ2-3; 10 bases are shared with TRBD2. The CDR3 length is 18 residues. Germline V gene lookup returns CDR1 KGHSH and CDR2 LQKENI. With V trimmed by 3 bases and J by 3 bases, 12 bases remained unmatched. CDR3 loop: CASSPRPLTTSGTDTQYF. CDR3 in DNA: TGTGCCAGCTCACCGCGCCCCTTAACGACTAGCGGGACAGATACGCAGTATTTT.

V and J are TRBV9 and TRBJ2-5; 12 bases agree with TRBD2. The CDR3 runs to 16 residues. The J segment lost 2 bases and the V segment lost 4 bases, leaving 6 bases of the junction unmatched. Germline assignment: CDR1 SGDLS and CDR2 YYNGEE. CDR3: CASSSQTSGGQETQYF. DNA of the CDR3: TGTGCCAGCAGCTCCCAGACTAGCGGGGGACAAGAGACCCAGTACTTC.

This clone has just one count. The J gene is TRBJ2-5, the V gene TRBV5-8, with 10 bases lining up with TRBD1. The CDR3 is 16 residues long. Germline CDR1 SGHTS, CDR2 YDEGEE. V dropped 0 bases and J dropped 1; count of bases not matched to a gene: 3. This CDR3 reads CASSLVRDRGQETQYF. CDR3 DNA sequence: TGTGCCAGCAGCTTGGTCCGGGACAGGGGCCAAGAGACCCAGTACTTC.

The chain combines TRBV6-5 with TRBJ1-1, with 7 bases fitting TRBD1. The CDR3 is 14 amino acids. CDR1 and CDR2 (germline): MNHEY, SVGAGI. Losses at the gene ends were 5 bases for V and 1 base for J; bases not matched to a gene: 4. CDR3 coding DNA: TGTGCCAGCAGTCCAGGGGACAGGAACACTGAAGCTTTCTTT. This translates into CASSPGDRNTEAFF.

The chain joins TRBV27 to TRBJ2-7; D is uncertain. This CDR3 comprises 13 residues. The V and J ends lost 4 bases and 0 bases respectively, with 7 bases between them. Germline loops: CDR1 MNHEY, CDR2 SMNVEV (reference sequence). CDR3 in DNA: TGTGCCAGCAGTTCTTACAGCTCCTACGAGCAGTACTTC. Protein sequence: CASSSYSSYEQYF.

The CDR3: CASSLSLGPTYEQYF. The CDR3 bases are TGCGCCAGCAGCTTGTCTCTGGGGCCCACCTACGAGCAGTACTTC. The genes are TRBV5-1 and TRBJ2-7; a weak D match, TRBD1 (5 bases). The CDR3 totals 15 residues. Germline V gene data show CDR1 as SGHRS and CDR2 as YFSETQ. Trimming removed 1 base at V and 2 bases at J, with 13 bases between. Supplemented by reference TRBV5-1 and TRBJ2-7, the full variable domain reads KAGVTQTPRYLIKTRGQQVTLSCSPISGHRSVSWYQQTPGQGLQFLFEYFSETQRNKGNFPGRFSGRQFSNSRSEMNVSTLELGDSALYLCASSLSLGPTYEQYFGPGTRLTVT.

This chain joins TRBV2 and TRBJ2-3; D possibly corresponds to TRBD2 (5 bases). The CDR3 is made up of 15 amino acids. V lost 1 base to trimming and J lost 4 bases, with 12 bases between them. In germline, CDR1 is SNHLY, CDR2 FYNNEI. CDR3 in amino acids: CASSEEGESSDTQYF. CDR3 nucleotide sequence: TGTGCCAGCAGTGAAGAGGGAGAGTCCTCAGATACGCAGTATTTT.

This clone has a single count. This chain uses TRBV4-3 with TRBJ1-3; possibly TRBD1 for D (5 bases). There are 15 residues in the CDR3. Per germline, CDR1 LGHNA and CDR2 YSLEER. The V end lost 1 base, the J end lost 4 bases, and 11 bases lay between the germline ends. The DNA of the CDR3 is TGCGCCAGCAGCCAAGGTGGGGCGGGAGGAAACACCATATATTTT. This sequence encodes CASSQGGAGGNTIYF.

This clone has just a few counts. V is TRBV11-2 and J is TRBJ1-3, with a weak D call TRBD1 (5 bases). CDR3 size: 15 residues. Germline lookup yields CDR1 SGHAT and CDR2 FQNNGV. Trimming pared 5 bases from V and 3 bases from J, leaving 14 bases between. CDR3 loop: CASSPSTGGGNTIYF. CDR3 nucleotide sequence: TGTGCCAGCAGCCCCAGCACCGGGGGTGGAAACACCATATATTTT.

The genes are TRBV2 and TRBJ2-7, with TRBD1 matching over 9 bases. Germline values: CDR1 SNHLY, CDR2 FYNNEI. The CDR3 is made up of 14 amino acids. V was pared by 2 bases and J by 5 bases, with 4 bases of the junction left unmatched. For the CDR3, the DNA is TGTGCCAGCAGTGAAACGACAGGGGGGCACGAGCAGTACTTC. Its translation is CASSETTGGHEQYF.

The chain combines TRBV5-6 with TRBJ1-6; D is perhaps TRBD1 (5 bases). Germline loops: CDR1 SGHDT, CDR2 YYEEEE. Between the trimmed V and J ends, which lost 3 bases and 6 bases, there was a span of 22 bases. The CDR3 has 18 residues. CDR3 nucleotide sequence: TGTGCCAGCAGCTCCGGCTTAGCAGGGATTGGGGTTAATTCACCCCTCCACTTT. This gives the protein CASSSGLAGIGVNSPLHF. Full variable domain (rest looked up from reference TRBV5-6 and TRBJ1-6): DAGVTQSPTHLIKTRGQQVTLRCSPKSGHDTVSWYQQALGQGPQFIFQYYEEEERQRGNFPDRFSGHQFPNYSSELNVNALLLGDSALYLCASSSGLAGIGVNSPLHFGNGTRLTVT.

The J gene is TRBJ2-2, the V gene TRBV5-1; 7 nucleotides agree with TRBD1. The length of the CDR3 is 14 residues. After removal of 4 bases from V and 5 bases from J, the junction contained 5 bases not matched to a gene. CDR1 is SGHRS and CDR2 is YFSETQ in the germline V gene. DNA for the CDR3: TGCGCCAGCAGCGGACAGGACCAGACCGGGGAGCTGTTTTTT. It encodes CASSGQDQTGELFF.